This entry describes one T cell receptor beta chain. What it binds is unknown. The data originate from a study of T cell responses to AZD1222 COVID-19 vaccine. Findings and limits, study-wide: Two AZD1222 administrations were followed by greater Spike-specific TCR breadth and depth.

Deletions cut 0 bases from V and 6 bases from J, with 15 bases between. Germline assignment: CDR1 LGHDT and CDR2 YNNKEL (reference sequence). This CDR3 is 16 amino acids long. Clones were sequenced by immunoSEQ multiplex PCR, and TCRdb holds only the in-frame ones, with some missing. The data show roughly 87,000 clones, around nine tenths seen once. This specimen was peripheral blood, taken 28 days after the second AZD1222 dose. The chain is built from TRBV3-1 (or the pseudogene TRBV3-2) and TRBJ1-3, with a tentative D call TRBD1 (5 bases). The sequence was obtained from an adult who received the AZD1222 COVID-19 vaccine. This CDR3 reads CASSQDLGTAANTIYF. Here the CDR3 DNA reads TGTGCCAGCAGCCAAGATCTGGGGACGGCGGCAAACACCATATATTTT.